One TCR beta chain is described in this entry. Seattle-derived patients entered the study during active infection and were followed longitudinally. This sample was included in a study of blood T cell repertoires in COVID-19. On the study more broadly: The United States, Italy and Spain were the sources of the acute and convalescent COVID-19 samples. PBMCs, B-cell-depleted T cells, or T cells provided the cDNA or gDNA that made up the material.

Methods used by the authors: Reference gene primers were amplified, and this amplification served to estimate nucleated cell counts. Generated by immunoSEQ multiplex PCR, the TCRdb table keeps only in-frame clones and is missing some. The DNA was the basis for D and trimming; V, J and clone size are from that table. The sample lists roughly 380,000 clones; approximately 90% were seen once. The source material was peripheral blood. This receptor was taken from a woman in her sixties or seventies with COVID-19, enrolled during active disease.

The CDR3 region is CASSSLLGPKGSYEQYF. CDR3 coding DNA: TGTGCCAGCAGCTCCCTTCTGGGGCCAAAGGGCTCCTACGAGCAGTACTTC. The chain combines TRBV7-9 with TRBJ2-7; possible D gene TRBD1, 5 bases. The CDR3 sequence is 17 residues long. The germline gives CDR1 SEHNR, CDR2 FQNEAQ (reference sequence). V was trimmed by 4 bases and J by 0 bases, leaving 19 bases between them.